This T cell receptor beta chain stems from a study of cytomegalovirus exposure and HLA in healthy donors. About the study: One earlier analysis, a look at 180 million or so T cells, found 100 million to 130 million unique TCR beta sequences. Study observations and caveats: HLA-A and HLA-B allele assignments for most subjects were reportedly predicted accurately using TCR beta sequences. When analyzed later, the rates of TCR association showed variation by HLA locus, with DRB1 the most and HLA-C the fewest.

Note on this clone: Antigen specificity is unknown.

PCR was performed using 60 Vbeta and 13 Jbeta primers. Generated by immunoSEQ multiplex PCR, the TCRdb table keeps only in-frame clones and is missing some. The repertoire holds around 150,000 clones, with 70% to 85% as singletons. Looked up from germline, CDR1 is MNHEY and CDR2 is SVGAGI. The J segment lost 1 base and the V segment lost 6 bases, leaving 4 bases of the junction unmatched. The CDR3 is made up of 15 amino acids. Material: PBMCs. The sequence derives from a male donor in good health and CMV-seronegative. This chain connects TRBV6-5 to TRBJ2-5; 11 nucleotides match TRBD1. The DNA of the CDR3 is TGTGCCAGCAGCGGACAGGGGGCAATCCAAGAGACCCAGTACTTC. Translated, it gives CASSGQGAIQETQYF.